What follows are 29 T cell receptor beta chains derived from one specimen sequenced in a study of follicular helper T cells after annual influenza vaccination. Clones were sequenced by immunoSEQ multiplex PCR, and TCRdb holds only the in-frame ones, with some missing. The table records about 11,000 clones, roughly 82% of them present only once. This material consisted of CXCR5- memory CD4+ T cells sorted from blood, taken 6 weeks after influenza vaccination. The receptors come from an adult who received the influenza vaccine.

The chain employs TRBV28 and TRBJ2-1, with D possibly matching TRBD2 (6 bases). The CDR3 length is 16 residues. Germline lookup yields CDR1 MDHEN and CDR2 SYDVKM. V was shortened by 6 bases and J by 8 bases, with 23 bases between the two germline ends. CDR3 sequence (DNA): TGTGCCAGCAGCCCCAGTGGCCGGGGGTGGATCCATGAGCAGTTCTTC. Its protein is CASSPSGRGWIHEQFF.

The rearrangement links TRBV7-9 to TRBJ2-5; a possible D gene is TRBD2 (5 bases). Germline assignment: CDR1 SEHNR and CDR2 FQNEAQ (reference sequence). The CDR3 runs to 16 residues. The V end lost 1 base, the J end lost 4 bases, and 16 bases lay between the germline ends. The CDR3 protein is CASSLGETTDVETQYF. DNA for the CDR3: TGTGCCAGCAGCTTAGGCGAGACTACAGACGTAGAGACCCAGTACTTC.

CDR3 sequence reads: CASSPGGGLYEQYF. The DNA of the CDR3 is TGTGCCAGCAGCCCTGGTGGGGGGCTGTACGAGCAGTACTTC. This chain joins TRBV6-5 and TRBJ2-7; D may match TRBD1 or TRBD2 (6 bases each). CDR3 length equals 14 residues. V was cut by 6 bases and J by 4 bases, with 16 bases left in between. The germline CDR1 and CDR2 sequences are MNHEY and SVGAGI.

This clone was observed a single time. The rearrangement links TRBV7-9 to TRBJ2-3; 16 bases map to TRBD2. In germline, CDR1 is SEHNR, CDR2 FQNEAQ (reference sequence). There are 17 residues in the CDR3. The junction had 5 bases not matched to a gene; V was cut back by 3 bases and J by 5 bases. CDR3 loop: CASSLGLAGGPKDTQYF. The CDR3 DNA follows: TGTGCCAGCAGCTTGGGACTAGCGGGGGGGCCCAAAGATACGCAGTATTTT.

The chain is built from TRBV7-9 and TRBJ1-2, with unresolved D. Trimming removed 4 bases from V and 0 bases from J, with 9 bases in between. The CDR3 runs to 14 residues. Germline V gene sequence: CDR1 SEHNR, CDR2 FQNEAQ (reference sequence). The DNA for the CDR3 is TGTGCCAGCAGCTGGAACAGTCCTAACTATGGCTACACCTTC. Protein: CASSWNSPNYGYTF.

This chain links TRBV28 with TRBJ2-5; 11 positions agree with TRBD2. Looked up from germline, CDR1 is MDHEN and CDR2 is SYDVKM. V trimming: 6 bases; J trimming: 2 bases; junction bases outside the gene matches: 2. The CDR3 extends over 14 amino acids. CDR3 nucleotide sequence: TGTGCCAGCAGCCGGACTAGCGGGCAAGAGACCCAGTACTTC. It encodes CASSRTSGQETQYF.

This CDR3 reads CASSLDPRQPQHF. DNA of the CDR3: TGTGCCAGCAGTTTAGACCCCAGGCAGCCCCAGCATTTT. The rearrangement links TRBV28 to TRBJ1-5; D gene unclear. The germline CDR1 and CDR2 sequences are MDHEN and SYDVKM. This CDR3 comprises 13 residues. V was shortened by 2 bases and J by 7 bases, with 9 bases between the two germline ends.

This clone was recorded once. V and J are TRBV4-2 and TRBJ2-1; 7 bases are shared with TRBD2. Germline V gene sequence: CDR1 LGHNA, CDR2 YNFKEQ. The CDR3 contains 16 residues. With V trimmed by 0 bases and J by 2 bases, 4 bases remained unmatched. CDR3 sequence reads: CASSQDVAGTYNEQFF. The CDR3 nucleotides read TGTGCCAGCAGCCAAGATGTAGCGGGCACCTACAATGAGCAGTTCTTC.

The V call is TRBV7-6, the J call TRBJ2-5, with 13 bases aligning to TRBD2. Per germline, CDR1 SGHVS and CDR2 FNYEAQ. Trimming at V came to 5 bases and at J to 5 bases, leaving 14 bases not matched to a gene. The CDR3 contains 18 residues. The CDR3: CASSLGLAGVLSRETQYF. CDR3 nucleotides: TGTGCCAGCAGCCTCGGACTAGCGGGAGTGTTATCGCGGGAGACCCAGTACTTC.

The chain uses TRBV5-6 and TRBJ2-1, with a weak D call TRBD1 (6 bases). The germline gives CDR1 SGHDT, CDR2 YYEEEE. V lost 4 bases and J 5 bases, leaving 10 bases between the germline ends. The CDR3 extends over 13 amino acids. The CDR3 here is CASSLDSHNEQFF. In nucleotides, the CDR3 is TGTGCCAGCAGCCTGGACAGCCACAATGAGCAGTTCTTC.

This chain joins TRBV7-9 and TRBJ1-1, with D uncertain. The CDR3 totals 14 residues. The V end was cut by 3 bases, the J end by 0 bases, with 8 bases between. Germline assignment: CDR1 SEHNR and CDR2 FQNEAQ (reference sequence). DNA of the CDR3: TGTGCCAGCAGCTTCGGCAGCATGAACACTGAAGCTTTCTTT. It specifies CASSFGSMNTEAFF.

The J gene is TRBJ1-6, the V gene TRBV5-4, with D unresolved. Germline CDR1 is SGHNT and CDR2 is YYREEE (reference sequence). This CDR3 is 14 amino acids long. The V gene lost 0 bases and the J gene lost 5 bases, with 6 bases spanning the gap. This CDR3 is CASSLGRDNSPLHF. The CDR3 region has the DNA TGTGCCAGCAGCTTGGGCAGAGATAATTCACCCCTCCACTTT.

The chain couples TRBV2 to TRBJ2-7; the D is unclear. The germline V gene encodes CDR1 SNHLY and CDR2 FYNNEI. The germline V and J ends were trimmed by 6 bases and 4 bases, with 10 bases remaining between them. The CDR3 is 12 amino acids. The CDR3 sequence is CASRMTQYEQYF. The CDR3 nucleotides read TGTGCCAGCAGGATGACACAATACGAGCAGTACTTC.

The rearrangement links TRBV7-3 to TRBJ2-1; D call uncertain. Germline assignment: CDR1 SGHTA and CDR2 FQGTGA. V dropped 5 bases and J dropped 0 bases, with 14 bases sitting between them. The CDR3 has 16 residues. In DNA form, the CDR3 reads TGTGCCAGCAGCCCACAAGGGCAGAGCTCCTACAATGAGCAGTTCTTC. Its protein is CASSPQGQSSYNEQFF.

The chain joins TRBV19 to TRBJ1-5; no definite D call. Germline V CDR1 and CDR2: LNHDA, SQIVND (reference sequence). The length of the CDR3 is 15 residues. V lost 0 bases, J lost 5 bases, and 11 bases lay in between. The CDR3 loop reads CASSIDWFGDQPQHF. For the CDR3, the DNA is TGTGCCAGTAGTATAGATTGGTTCGGGGATCAGCCCCAGCATTTT.

The chain links TRBV6-1 to TRBJ1-5; a weak D match, TRBD1 (5 bases). The CDR3 is made up of 15 amino acids. The V gene lost 5 bases and the J gene lost 4 bases, with 15 bases spanning the gap. Looked up from germline, CDR1 is MNHNS and CDR2 is SASEGT. The CDR3 protein is CASSPQVLGNQPQHF. Written as DNA, the CDR3 is TGTGCCAGCAGTCCACAGGTTTTAGGGAATCAGCCCCAGCATTTT.

The chain combines TRBV28 with TRBJ2-5; tentative D call: TRBD1 (7 bases). V lost 5 bases, J lost 2 bases, and 12 bases lay in between. The CDR3 is 14 amino acids. CDR1 MDHEN and CDR2 SYDVKM come from the germline V gene. CDR3 in amino acids: CASSPGGGQETQYF. The CDR3 DNA reads as TGTGCCAGCAGTCCAGGGGGAGGTCAAGAGACCCAGTACTTC.

V gene TRBV6-5 combines with J gene TRBJ2-7; D possibly uses TRBD1 or TRBD2 (5 bases each). Trimming shortened V by 6 bases and J by 7 bases, and 7 bases separated the two germline ends. The CDR3 consists of 10 residues. CDR1 and CDR2 (germline): MNHEY, SVGAGI. The CDR3 region has the DNA TGTGCCAGCAGGGGGGAAGAGCAGTACTTC. This encodes CASRGEEQYF.

The chain combines TRBV2 with TRBJ1-5; unclear D gene. CDR1 and CDR2 (germline): SNHLY, FYNNEI. The CDR3 spans 15 residues. Trimming took off 7 bases at V and 2 bases at J, with 15 bases between the two ends. The CDR3 spells CASTPNSGGNQPQHF. The DNA of the CDR3 is TGTGCCAGCACTCCCAATTCCGGGGGCAATCAGCCCCAGCATTTT.

J is TRBJ1-1 and V is TRBV7-9; TRBD1 is a possible D gene (5 bases). CDR1 is SEHNR and CDR2 is FQNEAQ in the germline V gene (reference sequence). This CDR3 region has 14 residues. The V gene lost 5 bases and the J gene lost 3 bases, with 13 bases spanning the gap. CDR3 coding DNA: TGTGCCAGCAGCGCCGCCGGGACGCACACTGAAGCTTTCTTT. It codes for CASSAAGTHTEAFF. The variable domain in full, completed from reference TRBV7-9 and TRBJ1-1, reads DTGVSQNPRHKITKRGQNVTFRCDPISEHNRLYWYRQTLGQGPEFLTYFQNEAQLEKSRLLSDRFSAERPKGSFSTLEIQRTEQGDSAMYLCASSAAGTHTEAFFGQGTRLTVV.

CDR3 region: CAITRDVKNYGYTF. In DNA form, the CDR3 reads TGTGCCATCACCCGGGATGTCAAGAACTATGGCTACACCTTC. The chain joins TRBV10-3 to TRBJ1-2; D is uncertain. CDR3 length: 14 residues. The germline CDR1 and CDR2 sequences are ENHRY and SYGVKD. Trimming pared 7 bases from V and 2 bases from J, leaving 14 bases between.

This clone has only a few counts. V usage is TRBV18 and J usage is TRBJ2-7, with D uncertain. With 5 bases removed from V and 4 bases from J, the gap between germline ends came to 9 bases. Germline assignment: CDR1 KGHSH and CDR2 LQKENI. There are 12 residues in the CDR3. DNA for the CDR3: TGTGCCAGCTCAAGTCTACTATACGAGCAGTACTTC. Translation gives CASSSLLYEQYF.

J is TRBJ1-2 and V is TRBV6-6; D is ambiguous. The CDR3 length is 14 residues. The germline V gene encodes CDR1 MNHNY and CDR2 SVGAGI (reference sequence). Trimming left V 0 bases short and J 2 bases short, with 7 bases between. The chain's CDR3 is CASSYSSGNYGYTF. CDR3 coding DNA: TGTGCCAGCAGTTACTCTTCCGGGAACTATGGCTACACCTTC.

The rearrangement links TRBV6-5 to TRBJ2-7; D is unclear. V gave up 1 base and J gave up 7 bases, with 8 bases separating them. Germline values: CDR1 MNHEY, CDR2 SVGAGI. The CDR3 spans 12 residues. The CDR3 sequence is CASSYYAWEQYF. The CDR3 nucleotides read TGTGCCAGCAGTTACTATGCGTGGGAGCAGTACTTC.

The V and J genes are TRBV19 and TRBJ2-7; 7 positions match TRBD1. The CDR3 runs to 13 residues. V lost 3 bases to trimming and J lost 4 bases; unmatched junction nucleotides: 3. Looked up from germline, CDR1 is LNHDA and CDR2 is SQIVND (reference sequence). This CDR3 is CASSIATGYEQYF. The CDR3 DNA reads as TGTGCCAGTAGTATCGCGACAGGGTACGAGCAGTACTTC.

V and J are TRBV2 and TRBJ1-4; 9 nucleotides line up with TRBD1. Losses at the gene ends were 4 bases for V and 7 bases for J; bases not matched to a gene: 1. The germline V gene has CDR1 SNHLY and CDR2 FYNNEI. CDR3 size: 13 residues. The CDR3 nucleotides are TGTGCCAGCAGTGGGACAGGGGCTGAAAAACTGTTTTTT. It specifies CASSGTGAEKLFF.

The chain carries TRBV7-2 and TRBJ2-3; 13 bases are a match to TRBD2. The CDR3 is made up of 15 amino acids. V lost 5 bases and J lost 9; bases outside the gene matches: 8. CDR1 and CDR2 from the germline V gene are SGHTA and FQGNSA. The CDR3 coding sequence is TGTGCCAGCAGCGCACTAGCGGGGGGGCAACTAACGCAGTATTTT. Amino acids: CASSALAGGQLTQYF.

The chain is built from TRBV25-1 and TRBJ2-3, with 10 nucleotides matching TRBD2. After removal of 3 bases from V and 3 bases from J, the junction contained 3 bases not matched to a gene. CDR3 length: 15 residues. CDR1 is MGHDK, CDR2 SYGVNS, per germline. The CDR3 DNA reads as TGTGCCAGCAGTGATCTAGCGGGAGAAACAGATACGCAGTATTTT. Protein product: CASSDLAGETDTQYF. Supplemented by reference TRBV25-1 and TRBJ2-3, the full variable domain reads EADIYQTPRYLVIGTGKKITLECSQTMGHDKMYWYQQDPGMELHLIHYSYGVNSTEKGDLSSESTVSRIRTEHFPLTLESARPSHTSQYLCASSDLAGETDTQYFGPGTRLTVL.

The chain recombines TRBV19 with TRBJ2-3; D is uncertain. V lost 5 bases, J lost 0 bases, and 9 bases lay in between. Germline V lookup: CDR1 LNHDA, CDR2 SQIVND (reference sequence). The CDR3 runs 14 residues. The DNA of the CDR3 is TGTGCCAGTAGTTACGGTTTTAGCACAGATACGCAGTATTTT. It specifies CASSYGFSTDTQYF.